The source of this T cell receptor beta chain is a study of blood T cell repertoires in COVID-19. Study summary: Material from acute and convalescent COVID-19 was sourced from the United States, Italy and Spain. PBMCs, B-cell-depleted T cells, or T cells were the source of the cDNA or gDNA that made up the material.

Original methodology: Amplification with reference gene primers provided the estimates of nucleated cell counts. The assay was immunoSEQ multiplex PCR, and TCRdb's table has in-frame clones only and misses some. The DNA gave D and trimming, while V, J and clone size come from that table. The sample holds about 400,000 clones, roughly 90% seen once. The clonotype comes from a woman in her 30s with acute or convalescent COVID-19. The sequencing sample was made of peripheral blood.

For the CDR3, the DNA is TGTGCCAGCAGCCGCTCGGCGGGGGGCTCCTACAATGAGCAGTTCTTC. This codes for CASSRSAGGSYNEQFF. The chain recombines TRBV7-9 with TRBJ2-1; 8 bases agree with TRBD2. Germline assignment: CDR1 SEHNR and CDR2 FQNEAQ (reference sequence). The CDR3 is made up of 16 amino acids. Trimming cost V 5 bases and J 0 bases; bases outside gene matches: 6. Combining the CDR3 with reference TRBV7-9 and TRBJ2-1 gives the whole variable domain DTGVSQNPRHKITKRGQNVTFRCDPISEHNRLYWYRQTLGQGPEFLTYFQNEAQLEKSRLLSDRFSAERPKGSFSTLEIQRTEQGDSAMYLCASSRSAGGSYNEQFFGPGTRLTVL.